This T cell receptor (beta chain) was documented in a study of cytomegalovirus exposure and HLA in healthy donors. Across the study: The roughly 120 validation repertoires used the same platform as the approximately 670 first-cohort repertoires (as reported by a later analysis). Broader study findings: The study put 160 or so TCR beta chains on its list as cytomegalovirus-associated. In vitro, three CMV-associated chains proved specific for CMV antigens.

V gave up 4 bases and J gave up 4 bases; unmatched junction bases: 5. The CDR3 is 15 residues long. Germline CDR1 KGHSH, CDR2 LQKENI. A remark on this clone: The antigen remains undetermined.

Only in-frame clones appear in the TCRdb table, and some are missing; sequencing was by immunoSEQ multiplex PCR. The profile covers some 150,000 clones, with 85% to 90% appearing a single time and more than 2.5% taken by the ten largest. From the 120-subject validation cohort, which was separate from the roughly 670-subject first cohort, the donors were drawn. The gene calls are TRBV18 and TRBJ1-2, with 11 bases identical to TRBD1. The sample comprised PBMCs. The receptor's source is a woman in her late teens or twenties in good health and CMV-seropositive. The CDR3 DNA is TGTGCCAGCTCACTTAGGACAGGGGGCGTCTATGGCTACACCTTC. Its protein product is CASSLRTGGVYGYTF.